The present entry profiles one TCR beta chain with its context. The antigen is not known. This sample stems from a study of blood T cells in healthy people across ages. V gave up 1 base and J gave up 6 bases, with 15 bases separating them. This CDR3 has 15 amino acids. The germline V gene has CDR1 KGHDR and CDR2 SFDVKD. General study findings and limits: Unsorted PBMCs blocked a conclusive comparison of naive and antigen-experienced cells.

For the second PCR, which ran for about 7 to 11 cycles, a sample-barcoded 5' primer and a J-beta primer mix were used. TCRdb reprocessed the 5' RACE reads with MiXCR, giving one entry per CDR3 protein. The sample shows hundreds of thousands of distinct CDR3 sequences, around 62% of them seen only once. The TCR sequence derives from a young man in good health. Sequences were obtained from blood. This chain uses TRBV24-1 with TRBJ2-7, with D possibly being TRBD2 (5 bases). CDR3 coding DNA: TGTGCCACCAGTGATTTTGCAGACGGGAAGCGCGAGCAGTACTTC. Encoded protein: CATSDFADGKREQYF.